The 17 T cell receptor beta chains below were found in one sample sequenced in a study of OX40 agonist ivuxolimab in advanced cancers. Method: immunoSEQ multiplex PCR; TCRdb's copy keeps in-frame clones and lacks some. This table has about 50,000 clones, 93% appearing once. The sequenced sample was CD4+ or CD8+ T cells sorted from blood, obtained in a trial of the OX40 agonist ivuxolimab. The receptors come from an adult with an advanced solid tumor such as melanoma, head and neck, liver or kidney cancer.

The rearrangement joins TRBV14 to TRBJ2-3; D perhaps matches TRBD2 (6 bases). CDR1 is SGHDN and CDR2 is FVKESK in the germline V gene. V lost 1 base, J lost 4 bases, and 15 bases lay in between. This CDR3 spans 16 amino acids. DNA for the CDR3: TGTGCCAGCAGCCAAGCCCAACGGGGGTCTGCAGATACGCAGTATTTT. As protein: CASSQAQRGSADTQYF.

The J gene is TRBJ2-1, the V gene TRBV4-3; the D is unclear. CDR1 and CDR2 (germline): LGHNA, YSLEER. V lost 0 bases and J 6 bases, leaving 15 bases between the germline ends. The CDR3 loop spans 16 amino acids. In nucleotides, the CDR3 is TGCGCCAGCAGCCAAGATTGGGGATGGGTGCGCAATGAGCAGTTCTTC. Translation gives CASSQDWGWVRNEQFF.

This chain connects TRBV5-6 to TRBJ2-2; 9 bases fit TRBD2. The J segment lost 3 bases and the V segment lost 3 bases, leaving 6 bases of the junction unmatched. CDR1 is SGHDT and CDR2 is YYEEEE in the germline V gene. There are 16 residues in the CDR3. CDR3 bases: TGTGCCAGCAGCTGGCAGACTAGCGGTTACACCGGGGAGCTGTTTTTT. Translation gives CASSWQTSGYTGELFF.

The V and J genes are TRBV30 and TRBJ1-5; D is undetermined. Trimming cost V 0 bases and J 4 bases, with 10 bases left between them. Germline V CDR1 and CDR2: GTSNPN, SVGIG (reference sequence). This CDR3 has 14 residues. CDR3 protein: CAWSVMQGNQPQHF. The CDR3 region has the DNA TGTGCCTGGAGTGTAATGCAAGGGAATCAGCCCCAGCATTTT.

The CDR3 region is CASSPAGGLTDTQYF. CDR3 coding DNA: TGTGCCAGCAGCCCAGCGGGAGGGCTCACAGATACGCAGTATTTT. The V gene is TRBV7-8, the J gene TRBJ2-3; 10 positions agree with TRBD2. This CDR3 has 15 residues. Looked up from germline, CDR1 is SGHVS and CDR2 is FQNEAQ. V was clipped by 5 bases and J by 2 bases; unmatched bases: 4.

The chain joins TRBV27 to TRBJ1-2, with 7 positions matching TRBD1. Trimming took 2 bases from V and 4 from J; bases not matched to a gene: 10. CDR3 length: 16 amino acids. The germline CDR1 and CDR2 sequences are MNHEY and SMNVEV (reference sequence). This CDR3 reads CASSLNPQTGFYGYTF. The CDR3 DNA reads TGTGCCAGCAGTTTAAACCCCCAGACAGGGTTCTATGGCTACACCTTC.

The chain couples TRBV28 to TRBJ1-4; 8 bases line up with TRBD1. The CDR3 length is 15 residues. Trimming at V came to 6 bases and at J to 7 bases, leaving 10 bases not matched to a gene. The germline V gene encodes CDR1 MDHEN and CDR2 SYDVKM. CDR3 sequence: CASSPPGQVSEKLFF. The CDR3 DNA reads as TGTGCCAGCAGCCCACCGGGACAGGTCTCTGAAAAACTGTTTTTT.

V is TRBV11-2 and J is TRBJ2-7, with D unresolved. V gave up 1 base and J gave up 0 bases, with 1 base separating them. The CDR3 runs to 12 residues. Germline V gene lookup returns CDR1 SGHAT and CDR2 FQNNGV. CDR3 loop: CASSLVSYEQYF. CDR3 nucleotides: TGTGCCAGCAGCTTAGTCTCCTACGAGCAGTACTTC.

The chain has TRBV29-1 and TRBJ2-2; 7 bases map to TRBD1. CDR1 is SQVTM, CDR2 ANQGSEA, per germline. This CDR3 has 14 amino acids. The ends lost 2 bases at V and 6 bases at J; junction bases unmatched: 6. This chain's CDR3 is CSVELGTVAGELFF. CDR3 nucleotide sequence: TGCAGCGTTGAACTGGGGACAGTAGCCGGGGAGCTGTTTTTT.

A single count supports this clone. CDR3 amino acids: CASSQLQEGETGNTIYF. In DNA, the CDR3 is TGCGCCAGCAGCCAGCTTCAAGAAGGTGAAACTGGAAACACCATATATTTT. The gene calls are TRBV4-3 and TRBJ1-3; D remains unclear. Germline CDR1 is LGHNA and CDR2 is YSLEER. The CDR3 has 17 amino acids. The V end was cut by 3 bases, the J end by 2 bases, with 17 bases between.

Notes on this clone: The identical CDR3 is also encoded by other nucleotide sequences in the sample. The V call is TRBV6-5, the J call TRBJ2-7; D may correspond to TRBD1 or TRBD2 (6 bases each). Germline V gene data show CDR1 as MNHEY and CDR2 as SVGAGI. This CDR3 region has 13 residues. Trimming removed 11 bases at V and 0 bases at J, with 14 bases between. In DNA, the CDR3 is TGTGCCGTGGAGGGGGGTAACTCCTACGAGCAGTACTTC. It specifies CAVEGGNSYEQYF.

This chain uses TRBV4-3 with TRBJ2-1; 11 bases fit TRBD2. The V segment lost 0 bases and the J segment 4 bases; nucleotides outside the gene matches: 8. Germline CDR1 reads LGHNA; CDR2 reads YSLEER. The length of the CDR3 is 18 residues. The DNA of the CDR3 is TGCGCCAGCAGCCAAGAAAGGGAACTAGCGGGAGTGTACAATGAGCAGTTCTTC. It specifies CASSQERELAGVYNEQFF.

The chain recombines TRBV27 with TRBJ2-3; 9 bases agree with TRBD2. CDR3 length: 15 residues. CDR1 is MNHEY, CDR2 SMNVEV, per germline (reference sequence). V trimming: 3 bases; J trimming: 0 bases; junction bases outside the gene matches: 1. The CDR3 nucleotides are TGTGCCAGCAGTTTTGCGGGAGGGAGCACAGATACGCAGTATTTT. It encodes CASSFAGGSTDTQYF.

The chain combines TRBV27 with TRBJ2-1; the match to TRBD2 covers 9 bases. The germline gives CDR1 MNHEY, CDR2 SMNVEV (reference sequence). Trimming cost V 3 bases and J 3 bases; bases outside gene matches: 3. The CDR3 loop spans 15 amino acids. The CDR3 DNA reads TGTGCCAGCAGTTTGACTAGCGGCCGCTACAATGAGCAGTTCTTC. This gives the protein CASSLTSGRYNEQFF.

This sequence joins TRBV5-1 and TRBJ1-1; D unresolved. The germline V gene encodes CDR1 SGHRS and CDR2 YFSETQ. This CDR3 region has 11 residues. V was pared by 0 bases and J by 6 bases, with 3 bases between. CDR3 DNA sequence: TGCGCCAGCAGCTTGGGGGCTGAAGCTTTCTTT. It yields the protein CASSLGAEAFF.

The J gene is TRBJ2-7, the V gene TRBV7-9; 8 positions agree with TRBD2. Germline-derived CDR1 and CDR2 are SEHNR and FQNEAQ (reference sequence). V lost 5 bases, J lost 2 bases, and 5 bases stayed unmatched. This CDR3 is built from 14 residues. The CDR3 protein is CASSPRTSPYEQYF. The CDR3 DNA follows: TGTGCCAGCAGCCCCAGGACTAGCCCCTACGAGCAGTACTTC.

This chain connects TRBV10-2 to TRBJ2-1, with TRBD1 as a possible D gene (6 bases). V gave up 6 bases and J gave up 7 bases, with 16 bases separating them. This CDR3 is built from 14 residues. The germline gives CDR1 WSHSY, CDR2 SAAADI. CDR3 residues: CASSHREWLNEQFF. CDR3 in DNA: TGCGCCAGCAGCCACAGGGAATGGTTGAATGAGCAGTTCTTC.